The T cell receptor (beta chain) under discussion was sequenced for a study of graft-versus-host responses after intestinal transplantation (dated by TCRdb to the early 2020s). For the wider study: Recipients received multivisceral, liver-intestinal, or isolated intestinal transplants. A cohort of 20 to 25 intestinal transplant recipients, including one retransplant, was enrolled, and a few patients lacking pretransplant specimens were excluded. To identify alloreactive clones, pre-transplant mixed lymphocyte reaction products were sequenced and then compared with unstimulated pre-transplant donor and recipient T cells. Donor T cell macrochimerism was defined as a peak of at least 4% donor T cells among recipient peripheral blood mononuclear cells. Instead of going to the commercial service, samples from a few later patients were sequenced in-house on an Illumina MiSeq and processed with MiXCR. Bulk TCR-beta CDR3 sequencing was used to track graft-versus-host and host-versus-graft alloreactive T cell clones in the graft, circulation and bone marrow after intestinal transplantation. Anti-thymocyte globulin induction was given to all recipients, followed by maintenance tacrolimus and steroids for 2 to 3 years. Study-wide conclusions, independent of this receptor: Early after transplant, declines in HvG clones were associated with peak levels of circulating GvH clones. GvH clones were found in recipient bone marrow, and some of the GvH clones appeared earlier in ileal mucosa or blood, which is consistent with an intestinal mucosal origin. High GvH to HvG T cell clonal ratios were observed in the allografts of patients with donor T cell macrochimerism. The relatively low number and heterogeneity of intestinal transplant patients limited the conclusions.

As encoded in the germline V gene (reference sequence), CDR1 is WNHNN while CDR2 is SYGVQD. The cysteine opens and the phenylalanine closes a CDR3 of 14 amino acids. The entry retains the CDR3 DNA only, 42 bases that are in frame from base 1. Deletion took 3 bases off V and 7 bases off J, with a span of 12 bases between the germline ends. Library creation used the immunoSEQ multiplex PCR assay. High-throughput TCR-beta CDR3 sequencing of genomic DNA from most patients was performed by Adaptive Biotechnologies. The study's own analysis went as follows. Adaptive's ImmunoSEQ software was the source of the TCR sequencing data for fewer than 20 patients, while a few other patients were processed with MiXCR and VDJtools. CDR3 nucleotide sequences shared between donor and recipient were removed because the origin of such sequences could not be assigned. To count as alloreactive, a clone needed at least 2-fold expansion over unstimulated cells and a minimum CFSE-low frequency of 0.002% (template counts) or 0.001% (read counts). Clones were considered mappable if detected in sequenced pre-transplant spleen, lymph node, or MLR CFSE-low populations of the donor or recipient. The cumulative frequency of alloreactive clones was calculated as a percentage of all sequences, weighted by copy number. The table comes from immuneACCESS by way of TCRdb, which keeps in-frame sequences with V and J called. Part of the clones is missing from these tables; in studies checked, under half for an unresolved V gene and the rest for unknown reasons. D and trimming were read from the DNA, whereas the V and J calls and clone size are those reported in that table. Counted in this sample were over 75,000 clones; more than 75% of them appeared once. The leading ten clones occupy about 1.5% of the sample.

A remark on this clone: Its antigen remains unidentified. Base qualities are not recorded, but no much larger clone differs from it by a single base.

Blood samples were collected up to 4 times in the first month after transplant and then at least monthly when available. The chain is encoded by TRBV10-1 joined to TRBJ2-2, with a weak D call of TRBD1 (6 bases match). This TCR derives from a human patient who received an intestinal transplant, so some T cells may come from the graft donor. The sample here was PBMCs, taken 255 days after intestinal transplant. CDR3 loop: CASSDRTAVGELFF. The nucleotide sequence reads as follows: TGCGCCAGCAGTGACCGGACAGCCGTCGGGGAGCTGTTTTTT.